This T cell receptor beta chain was captured in a study of shared clonotypes between healthy human individuals. On the study more broadly: Sampling drew on donors who were a couple of women and a few men aged 18 to 49. Three plates were used per donor for CD4 naive, three for CD4 memory, two for CD8 naive and one for CD8 memory.

TCRdb's copy holds only in-frame clones and misses some; the assay was immunoSEQ multiplex PCR. The table has approximately 2.3 million clones, more than 80% seen once; the top ten hold about 0.41%. Germline V gene sequence: CDR1 SGHRS, CDR2 YFSETQ. The junction had 4 bases not matched to a gene; V was cut back by 2 bases and J by 3 bases. CDR3 length equals 15 residues. CD4+ cells yielded CD45RA+ naive and CD45RA-negative memory subsets. The V and J genes are TRBV5-1 and TRBJ2-3, with 9 bases identical to TRBD1. The receptor was derived from a man aged 18 to 30 in good health. Some clones in this sample may be carry-over from other donors' samples. The sequencing sample was made of naive CD4+ T cells from PBMCs. As to subset: CD45RA+ positively selected. CDR3 region: CASSLGQGKTDTQYF. DNA of the CDR3: TGCGCCAGCAGCTTAGGACAGGGGAAGACAGATACGCAGTATTTT.